The entry below gives a single T cell receptor beta chain sequence along with its context. This sample was taken from a study of Siglec-9 on CD8 T cells in melanoma. The table came from immunoSEQ multiplex PCR; TCRdb's copy has only in-frame clones and leaves some out. This sample has approximately 39,000 clones; about four fifths occur once, and the top ten carry under 2%. Germline V gives CDR1 LNHDA, CDR2 SQIVND (reference sequence). The ends were cut back, 1 base at V and 5 bases at J, with 9 bases in the middle. CDR3 length: 14 residues. The sample taken for sequencing was Siglec-9- CD8+ T cells sorted from blood. This sequence joins TRBV19 and TRBJ2-1; D gene unclear. This TCR derives from a human donor in good health. Here the CDR3 reads CASSIVSGDNEQFF. CDR3 bases: TGTGCCAGTAGTATAGTCTCAGGCGACAATGAGCAGTTCTTC.